The present T cell receptor (beta chain) was sequenced within a study of T-cell reconstitution after alpha-beta-depleted transplantation in children. Study conclusions and caveats: The study traced high day-60 TCRbeta diversity in some patients to surviving recipient T cells and thymic progenitors.

This clonotype was detected only a few times. The antigen remains unidentified. A library of TCRbeta sequences, prepared with unique molecular identifiers, was generated. In TCRdb, the PCR reads were re-called with MiXCR into one record per CDR3 protein. This table has around 300,000 distinct CDR3 sequences, around 20% appearing once. This TCR was sampled from a male patient between 10 and 17 years old who had a stem cell transplant for acute lymphoblastic leukemia, so the T cells may come from the graft donor. The specimen was PBMCs, mostly from graft donor cells, collected 180 days after TCRalphabeta/CD19-depleted stem cell transplant.

The chain's CDR3 is CASSLILGGTIYF. In nucleotides, the CDR3 is TGTGCCAGCAGCTTAATATTGGGAGGCACCATATATTTT. This chain links TRBV7-3 with TRBJ1-3; D gene unclear. The V gene's germline CDR1 is SGHTA and CDR2 FQGTGA. This CDR3 comprises 13 residues. V gave up 1 base and J gave up 9 bases, with 10 bases separating them. Together with reference TRBV7-3 and TRBJ1-3, the CDR3 gives the full variable domain: GAGVSQTPSNKVTEKGKYVELRCDPISGHTALYWYRQSLGQGPEFLIYFQGTGAADDSGLPNDRFFAVRPEGSVSTLKIQRTERGDSAVYLCASSLILGGTIYFGEGSWLTVV.